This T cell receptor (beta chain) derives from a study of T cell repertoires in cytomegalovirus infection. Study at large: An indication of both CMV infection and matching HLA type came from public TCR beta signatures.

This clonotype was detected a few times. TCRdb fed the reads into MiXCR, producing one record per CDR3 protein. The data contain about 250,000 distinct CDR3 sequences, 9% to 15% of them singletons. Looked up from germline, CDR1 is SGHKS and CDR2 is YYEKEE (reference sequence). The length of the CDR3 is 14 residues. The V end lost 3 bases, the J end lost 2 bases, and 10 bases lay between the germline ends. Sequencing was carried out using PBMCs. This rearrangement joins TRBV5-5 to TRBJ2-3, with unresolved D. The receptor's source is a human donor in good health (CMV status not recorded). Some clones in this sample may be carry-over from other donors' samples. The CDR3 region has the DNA TGTGCCAGCAGCTCTAAATTCATCACAGATACGCAGTATTTT. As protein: CASSSKFITDTQYF.